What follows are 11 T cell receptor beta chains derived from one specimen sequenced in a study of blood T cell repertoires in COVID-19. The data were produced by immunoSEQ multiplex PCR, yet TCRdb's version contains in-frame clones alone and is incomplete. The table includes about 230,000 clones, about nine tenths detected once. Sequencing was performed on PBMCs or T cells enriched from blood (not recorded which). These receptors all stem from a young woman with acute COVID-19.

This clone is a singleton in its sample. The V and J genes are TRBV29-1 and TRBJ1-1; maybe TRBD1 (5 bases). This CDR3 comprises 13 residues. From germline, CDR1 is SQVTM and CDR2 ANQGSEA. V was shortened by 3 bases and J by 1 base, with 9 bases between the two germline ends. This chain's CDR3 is CSVERQGNTEAFF. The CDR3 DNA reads TGCAGCGTTGAGCGGCAGGGGAACACTGAAGCTTTCTTT.

CDR3 in amino acids: CASSRGQYEQYF. CDR3 DNA sequence: TGTGCCAGCAGTCGGGGACAGTACGAGCAGTACTTC. V usage is TRBV2 and J usage is TRBJ2-7; TRBD1 matches at 7 bases. Unmatched junction bases numbered 2, after V lost 5 bases and J lost 4 bases. Germline V gives CDR1 SNHLY, CDR2 FYNNEI. This CDR3 has 12 amino acids.

CDR3 region: CASSLLGQGGADTQYF. The CDR3 DNA reads as TGCGCCAGCAGCTTGCTGGGACAGGGAGGAGCAGATACGCAGTATTTT. The V and J genes are TRBV5-1 and TRBJ2-3, with 9 bases matching TRBD1. The germline gives CDR1 SGHRS, CDR2 YFSETQ. J gave up 4 bases and V 1 base, and 7 bases lay outside the gene matches. This CDR3 has 16 amino acids. The full variable domain, with the rest looked up from reference TRBV5-1 and TRBJ2-3, is KAGVTQTPRYLIKTRGQQVTLSCSPISGHRSVSWYQQTPGQGLQFLFEYFSETQRNKGNFPGRFSGRQFSNSRSEMNVSTLELGDSALYLCASSLLGQGGADTQYFGPGTRLTVL.

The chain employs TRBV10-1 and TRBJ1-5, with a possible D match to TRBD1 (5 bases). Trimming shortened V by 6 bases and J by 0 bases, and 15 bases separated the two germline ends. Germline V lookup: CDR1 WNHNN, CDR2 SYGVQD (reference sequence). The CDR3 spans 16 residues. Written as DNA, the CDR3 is TGCGCCAGCAGACTTCCCAGGGCCTATAGCAATCAGCCCCAGCATTTT. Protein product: CASRLPRAYSNQPQHF.

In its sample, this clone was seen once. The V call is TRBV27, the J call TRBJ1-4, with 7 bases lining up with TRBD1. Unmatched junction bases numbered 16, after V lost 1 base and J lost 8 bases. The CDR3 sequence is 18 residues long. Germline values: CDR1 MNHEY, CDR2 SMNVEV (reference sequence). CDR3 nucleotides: TGTGCCAGCAGTTTATGGGGCGGTATGTGGACAGGAGACGAAAAACTGTTTTTT. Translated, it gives CASSLWGGMWTGDEKLFF.

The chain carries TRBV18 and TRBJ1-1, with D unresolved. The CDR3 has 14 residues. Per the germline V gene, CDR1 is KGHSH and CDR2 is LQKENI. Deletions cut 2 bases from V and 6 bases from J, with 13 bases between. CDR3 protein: CASSPNQGGPEAFF. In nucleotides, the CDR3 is TGTGCCAGCTCACCAAATCAAGGTGGGCCTGAAGCTTTCTTT.

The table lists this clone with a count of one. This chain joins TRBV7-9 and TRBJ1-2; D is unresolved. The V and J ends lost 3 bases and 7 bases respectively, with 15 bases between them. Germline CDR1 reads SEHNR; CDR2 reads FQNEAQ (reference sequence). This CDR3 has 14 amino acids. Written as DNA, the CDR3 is TGTGCCAGCAGCTTCGACCGGGGTGTCGGTGGCTACACCTTC. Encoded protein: CASSFDRGVGGYTF. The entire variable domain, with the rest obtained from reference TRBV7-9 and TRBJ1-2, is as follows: DTGVSQNPRHKITKRGQNVTFRCDPISEHNRLYWYRQTLGQGPEFLTYFQNEAQLEKSRLLSDRFSAERPKGSFSTLEIQRTEQGDSAMYLCASSFDRGVGGYTFGSGTRLTVV.

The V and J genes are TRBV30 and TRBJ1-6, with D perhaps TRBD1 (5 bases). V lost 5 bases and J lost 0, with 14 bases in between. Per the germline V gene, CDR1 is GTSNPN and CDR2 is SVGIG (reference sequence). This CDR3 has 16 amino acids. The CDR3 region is CAWADTLTSYNSPLHF. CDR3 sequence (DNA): TGTGCCTGGGCGGACACCCTCACCTCCTATAATTCACCCCTCCACTTT.

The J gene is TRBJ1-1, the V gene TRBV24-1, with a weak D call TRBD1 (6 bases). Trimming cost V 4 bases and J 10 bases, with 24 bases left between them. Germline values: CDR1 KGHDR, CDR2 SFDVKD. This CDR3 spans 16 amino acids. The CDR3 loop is CATSDYSPGHLLLAFF. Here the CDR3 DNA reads TGTGCCACCAGTGACTATAGTCCGGGACACCTACTATTAGCTTTCTTT.

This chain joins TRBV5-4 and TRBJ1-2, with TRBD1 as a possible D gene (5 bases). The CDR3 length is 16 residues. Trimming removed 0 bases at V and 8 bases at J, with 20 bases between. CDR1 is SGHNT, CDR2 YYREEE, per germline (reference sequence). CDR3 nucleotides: TGTGCCAGCAGCTTGGATGGCCAAGGGGCCCTTAGGGGCTACACCTTC. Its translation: CASSLDGQGALRGYTF.

The CDR3 DNA reads as TGTGCCAGCAGTCCTGGGACAGGGACGGCTGGCTACACCTTC. This codes for CASSPGTGTAGYTF. The chain employs TRBV6-5 and TRBJ1-2, with TRBD1 matching over 9 bases. The CDR3 loop spans 14 amino acids. Trimming removed 5 bases from V and 7 bases from J; junction bases left unmatched: 8. Looked up from germline, CDR1 is MNHEY and CDR2 is SVGAGI.